This TCR beta chain was recorded in a study of cytomegalovirus exposure and HLA in healthy donors. Study-level points and caveats: Listed as cytomegalovirus-associated were 150 or so TCR beta chains. The authors considered a cluster of highly shared sequence variants likely to be a sequencing artifact.

CDR3 size: 15 residues. CDR1 SGHNT and CDR2 YENEEA come from the germline V gene. V lost 1 base to trimming and J lost 2 bases, with 11 bases between them. Both 60 Vbeta primers and 13 Jbeta primers went into the PCR. Only in-frame clones appear in the TCRdb table, and some are missing; sequencing was by immunoSEQ multiplex PCR. This table holds around 130,000 clones, around 83% found once. For this clone: Its target is not known.

Whereas donors were nominally healthy upon sampling, unrecorded immune exposures were probable. The sequence was obtained from a woman aged 18-35 years in good health and CMV-seropositive. The sequencing sample was made of PBMCs. The chain combines TRBV11-3 with TRBJ2-5; a possible D gene is TRBD1 (5 bases). CDR3 sequence reads: CASSLVVAGQETQYF. The DNA of the CDR3 is TGTGCCAGCAGCTTAGTTGTGGCAGGGCAAGAGACCCAGTACTTC.